Presented here are 7 T cell receptor beta chains from one specimen sequenced in a study of blood T cell repertoires in COVID-19. TCRdb keeps only in-frame clones here, not all; method: immunoSEQ multiplex PCR. The data hold approximately 170,000 clones, with around 80% observed a single time. The sequenced sample consisted of PBMCs or T cells enriched from blood (not recorded which). The source is a woman aged 45 to 65 who had recovered from COVID-19.

This sequence joins TRBV18 and TRBJ1-1, with TRBD1 as a possible D gene (6 bases). V was pared by 3 bases and J by 1 base, with 9 bases between. Germline assignment: CDR1 KGHSH and CDR2 LQKENI. CDR3 length: 14 residues. The CDR3 loop reads CASSPQGQNTEAFF. The CDR3 DNA reads as TGTGCCAGCTCACCGCAGGGGCAGAACACTGAAGCTTTCTTT.

The chain's CDR3 is CSVAGTSGNNNEQFF. The CDR3 coding sequence is TGCAGCGTTGCCGGGACTAGCGGGAATAACAATGAGCAGTTCTTC. V is TRBV29-1 and J is TRBJ2-1, with 13 bases matching TRBD2. V gave up 4 bases and J gave up 5 bases; unmatched junction bases: 5. Germline V lookup: CDR1 SQVTM, CDR2 ANQGSEA. The CDR3 is 15 residues long.

The rearrangement joins TRBV29-1 to TRBJ2-5; D might be TRBD2 (5 bases). Germline V gene data show CDR1 as SQVTM and CDR2 as ANQGSEA. The CDR3 is 15 amino acids. The ends were cut back, 6 bases at V and 1 base at J, with 18 bases in the middle. CDR3 DNA: TGCAGCGTCGGGATCGGGCAGTACGTCCAAGAGACCCAGTACTTC. Translating it yields CSVGIGQYVQETQYF.

V is TRBV7-2 and J is TRBJ1-5; the D gene is possibly TRBD1 (6 bases). Germline V gene sequence: CDR1 SGHTA, CDR2 FQGNSA. The CDR3 spans 15 residues. V dropped 1 base and J dropped 2 bases, with 9 bases sitting between them. The CDR3 region is CASSLEGGGNQPQHF. The CDR3 nucleotides are TGTGCCAGCAGCTTAGAAGGGGGTGGCAATCAGCCCCAGCATTTT.

The chain employs TRBV7-2 and TRBJ2-1; 7 bases fit TRBD2. Trimming cost V 5 bases and J 0 bases; bases outside gene matches: 1. The CDR3 extends over 14 amino acids. CDR1 is SGHTA, CDR2 FQGNSA, per germline. Here the CDR3 DNA reads TGTGCCAGCAGCCCGGGGGGCTCCTACAATGAGCAGTTCTTC. Amino acids: CASSPGGSYNEQFF.

The CDR3 bases are TGTGCCAGCAGCTCTCAGAACAGGGTCTACACCTTC. This codes for CASSSQNRVYTF. The genes are TRBV11-3 and TRBJ1-2; D might be TRBD1 (6 bases). Germline CDR1 reads SGHNT; CDR2 reads YENEEA. The CDR3 sequence is 12 residues long. V was cut by 4 bases and J by 10 bases, with 13 bases left in between.

The gene calls are TRBV7-9 and TRBJ2-2; TRBD1 is a possible D gene (5 bases). The germline gives CDR1 SEHNR, CDR2 FQNEAQ (reference sequence). V lost 2 bases and J lost 4, with 14 bases in between. CDR3 length: 16 residues. Here the CDR3 DNA reads TGTGCCAGCAGCTTACAGGGAATCCTGTCCACCGGGGAGCTGTTTTTT. Protein: CASSLQGILSTGELFF.